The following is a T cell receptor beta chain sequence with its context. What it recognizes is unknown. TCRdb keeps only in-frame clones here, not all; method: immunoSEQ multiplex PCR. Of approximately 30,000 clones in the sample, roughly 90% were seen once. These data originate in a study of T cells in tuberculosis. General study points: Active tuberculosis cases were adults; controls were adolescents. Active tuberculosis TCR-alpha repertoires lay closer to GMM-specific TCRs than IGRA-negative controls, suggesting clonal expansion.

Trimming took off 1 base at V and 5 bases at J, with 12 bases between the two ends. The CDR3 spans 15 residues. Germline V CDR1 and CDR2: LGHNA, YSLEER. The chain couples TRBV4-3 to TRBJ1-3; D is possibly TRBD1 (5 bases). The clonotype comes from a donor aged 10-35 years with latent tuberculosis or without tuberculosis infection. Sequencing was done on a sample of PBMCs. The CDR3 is CASSQGGGNRNTIYF. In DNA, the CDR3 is TGCGCCAGCAGCCAAGGGGGGGGGAATCGAAACACCATATATTTT.